What follows are 12 T cell receptor beta chains derived from one specimen sequenced in a study of beta chain features in type 1 diabetes. TCRB transcripts that were expressed got sequenced, as all of the isolated RNA had been reverse transcribed. Data came from immunoSEQ multiplex PCR; TCRdb stores just in-frame clones and leaves some out. The table lists approximately 160,000 clones, less than 9.5% of them singletons. The source material was central memory CD4+ T cells from blood. These receptors all come from a young woman in good health.

The chain uses TRBV30 and TRBJ1-3; D is undetermined. Trimming took off 3 bases at V and 0 bases at J, with 12 bases between the two ends. This CDR3 is built from 15 residues. Germline CDR1 reads GTSNPN; CDR2 reads SVGIG (reference sequence). CDR3 in amino acids: CAWRVGLSSGNTIYF. The CDR3 coding sequence is TGTGCCTGGAGGGTGGGCCTAAGCTCTGGAAACACCATATATTTT.

This clone has just a few counts. This chain links TRBV5-6 with TRBJ2-3; perhaps TRBD2 as D (6 bases). The CDR3 consists of 14 residues. CDR1 SGHDT and CDR2 YYEEEE come from the germline V gene. Trimming stripped 3 bases from V and 3 bases from J, with 11 bases between. In nucleotides, the CDR3 is TGTGCCAGCAGCTCCGTTGGGGGGACAGATACGCAGTATTTT. This sequence encodes CASSSVGGTDTQYF.

The rearrangement joins TRBV23-1 to TRBJ2-5; 14 nucleotides agree with TRBD2. TRBV23-1 is an open reading frame whose function is uncertain. V was pared by 3 bases and J by 1 base, with 10 bases of the junction left unmatched. This CDR3 spans 19 amino acids. The DNA of the CDR3 is TGCGCCAGCAGTCAGTCTAAAGAGGGGACTAGCGGGGGCCAAGAGACCCAGTACTTC. As protein: CASSQSKEGTSGGQETQYF.

The rearrangement joins TRBV30 to TRBJ1-3, with 7 bases fitting TRBD1. The CDR3 consists of 14 residues. The germline gives CDR1 GTSNPN, CDR2 SVGIG (reference sequence). V lost 1 base to trimming and J lost 2 bases; unmatched junction nucleotides: 2. CDR3: CAWSEGTAGNTIYF. The DNA for the CDR3 is TGTGCCTGGAGTGAGGGGACAGCTGGAAACACCATATATTTT.

In its sample, this clone was seen a few times. The chain carries TRBV5-1 and TRBJ2-5, with D perhaps TRBD2 (6 bases). V lost 0 bases to trimming and J lost 3 bases, with 12 bases between them. The CDR3 contains 15 residues. The germline gives CDR1 SGHRS, CDR2 YFSETQ. The CDR3 protein is CASSLAGREEETQYF. As DNA, the CDR3 is TGCGCCAGCAGCTTGGCCGGTAGGGAGGAAGAGACCCAGTACTTC.

V and J are TRBV13 and TRBJ1-1, with 7 bases matching TRBD1. The V and J ends lost 5 bases and 0 bases, in that order; junction bases with no gene match: 3. Germline V gene lookup returns CDR1 PRHDT and CDR2 FYEKMQ (reference sequence). CDR3 length: 14 residues. The CDR3 nucleotides read TGTGCCAGCAGCCTCACAGGGGTGAACACTGAAGCTTTCTTT. It specifies CASSLTGVNTEAFF.

This clone was counted between two and nine times. Other DNA sequences within the sample encode an identical CDR3. The chain couples TRBV30 to TRBJ2-5; 7 nucleotides agree with TRBD2. Germline V gene sequence: CDR1 GTSNPN, CDR2 SVGIG (reference sequence). This CDR3 has 16 residues. Trimming cost V 1 base and J 2 bases; bases outside gene matches: 10. CDR3 loop: CAWSGGLGRGQETQYF. As DNA, the CDR3 is TGTGCCTGGAGTGGAGGACTAGGTCGTGGGCAAGAGACCCAGTACTTC.

The V gene is TRBV11-3, the J gene TRBJ1-1; D is perhaps TRBD1 (6 bases). This CDR3 is 14 amino acids long. Per the germline V gene, CDR1 is SGHNT and CDR2 is YENEEA. V lost 1 base and J lost 10, with 16 bases in between. The CDR3 DNA reads as TGTGCCAGCAGCTTAGTTACGCAGGGGACTACAGCTTTCTTT. This translates into CASSLVTQGTTAFF.

The chain is built from TRBV2 and TRBJ2-5; the match to TRBD2 covers 7 bases. Looked up from germline, CDR1 is SNHLY and CDR2 is FYNNEI. The trim removed 4 bases at V and 3 bases at J, leaving 5 bases unmatched. CDR3 length: 14 amino acids. Written as DNA, the CDR3 is TGTGCCAGCAGTGGATCCAGCGGGGAAGAGACCCAGTACTTC. Its protein is CASSGSSGEETQYF.

The sample holds a few counts of this clone. The J gene is TRBJ2-3, the V gene TRBV4-2; no clear D gene. The CDR3 is 15 amino acids. Germline V lookup: CDR1 LGHNA, CDR2 YNFKEQ. Trimming removed 6 bases from V and 6 bases from J, with 19 bases in between. The CDR3 here is CASSLDGYSADTQYF. The CDR3 nucleotides are TGTGCCAGCAGTCTGGATGGCTACTCAGCGGATACGCAGTATTTT.

The rearrangement joins TRBV2 to TRBJ1-4; 8 nucleotides match TRBD1. In germline, CDR1 is SNHLY, CDR2 FYNNEI. The CDR3 sequence is 13 residues long. J lost 8 bases, V lost 4 bases, and 3 bases had no gene match. CDR3: CASSGQGKEKLFF. Written as DNA, the CDR3 is TGTGCCAGCAGTGGACAGGGGAAAGAAAAACTGTTTTTT.

This clone was counted between two and nine times. This chain connects TRBV29-1 to TRBJ2-1; possible D gene TRBD1, 5 bases. Germline CDR1 SQVTM, CDR2 ANQGSEA. V lost 3 bases to trimming and J lost 5 bases, with 14 bases between them. This CDR3 has 14 residues. The CDR3 nucleotides are TGCAGCGTTGATAGGCAGGGTAAGCACAATGAGCAGTTCTTC. It codes for CSVDRQGKHNEQFF.